This TCR beta chain stems from a study of shared clonotypes between healthy human individuals. With 4 bases removed from V and 2 bases from J, the gap between germline ends came to 14 bases. The germline CDR1 and CDR2 sequences are SGDLS and YYNGEE. This CDR3 comprises 15 residues. TCRdb keeps only in-frame clones here, not all; method: immunoSEQ multiplex PCR. The repertoire holds a few hundred thousand clones, about 65% seen once, with 11% in the top ten. The TCR sequence derives from a man between 25 and 39 years old in good health. This chain links TRBV9 with TRBJ2-3; weak D call: TRBD1 (7 bases). The sequenced sample consisted of memory CD4+ T cells sorted from blood. As for subset: CD45RA-negative fraction. CDR3 nucleotides: TGTGCCAGCAGCCTCAGGGGGGAAACCACAGATACGCAGTATTTT. It specifies CASSLRGETTDTQYF.